The entry below describes one T cell receptor beta chain. Antigen unknown. The use of a sample-barcoded 5' primer and a J-beta primer mix characterized a second PCR of roughly 7 to 11 cycles. Template switching added a 12-random-nucleotide identifier to every cDNA molecule. MiXCR, applied by TCRdb to the 5' RACE reads, yields one record per CDR3 protein. The data contain 650,000 to 800,000 distinct CDR3 sequences, around two fifths of them singletons. The data belong to a study of blood T cells in healthy people across ages. The study, taken as a whole, reports: Older age coincided with a roughly linear decline in TCR beta diversity per million T cells.

The CDR3 extends over 14 amino acids. The V and J ends lost 0 bases and 7 bases respectively, with 10 bases between them. The germline CDR1 and CDR2 sequences are LGHNA and YSLEER. The chain combines TRBV4-3 with TRBJ1-5; D is uncertain. The specimen was blood. This receptor was taken from a man aged 60 to 69 in good health. In nucleotides, the CDR3 is TGCGCCAGCAGCCAAGAGAGGCATAGGCAGCCCCAGCATTTT. As protein: CASSQERHRQPQHF.